The rows below give T cell receptor beta chains drawn from one sample of a study of radiotherapy plus CTLA-4 blockade in lung cancer. Repertoires were generated with immunoSEQ multiplex PCR, while TCRdb's copy carries only in-frame clones and drops some. Of 90,000 to 100,000 clones listed, about four fifths are singletons. Here the sequenced sample was peripheral blood, taken from a patient treated with radiotherapy plus ipilimumab. These TCRs come from a human donor with non-small cell lung cancer who had a partial response to radiotherapy plus ipilimumab. Some clones in this sample may be carry-over from other donors' samples. CDR3s include the opening cysteine and the closing phenylalanine or tryptophan. D genes are given only for firm matches. Clone size is shown for a subset of rows, as once, few, many or a class of expanded clone.

DNA	CDR3	V	size	D	J
TGTGCCAGCTCCTCCGGAGGAGACGTTCCCGAGCAGTACTTC	CASSSGGDVPEQYF	TRBV18	.	.	TRBJ2-7
TGTGCCTGGGGGAGACTAGCGGGAGGGCCAGGGAAAGAGACCCAGTACTTC	CAWGRLAGGPGKETQYF	TRBV2	once	TRBD2	TRBJ2-5
TGTGCCACCCACGGGGGGTCGCGGGGCAATGAGCAGTTCTTC	CATHGGSRGNEQFF	TRBV2	few	TRBD2	TRBJ2-1
TGTGCCAGCACCCCCCCGACTAGCGGATACGAGCAGTACTTC	CASTPPTSGYEQYF	TRBV11-2	.	TRBD2	TRBJ2-7
TGTGCCAGCAGCTTAGCGGGGGGGCGCAGCACCGGGGAGCTGTTTTTT	CASSLAGGRSTGELFF	TRBV7-2	.	.	TRBJ2-2
TGTGCCACCTTAACCGGGACTAGCGGGAGGGCCTACTACGAGCAGTACTTC	CATLTGTSGRAYYEQYF	TRBV28	.	TRBD2	TRBJ2-7
TGCGCCAGCAGCGCTACCTCCGGGACAGCCACAGATACGCAGTATTTT	CASSATSGTATDTQYF	TRBV5-1	.	TRBD1	TRBJ2-3
TGTGCCAGTAGTTCGTCGGGAACCCGTAGCAATCAGCCCCAGCATTTT	CASSSSGTRSNQPQHF	TRBV19	.	.	TRBJ1-5
TGTGCCAGCAGCTTAGCGGGGGGGGTCTTTCTGTTGAACACTGAAGCTTTCTTT	CASSLAGGVFLLNTEAFF	TRBV7-9	.	.	TRBJ1-1
TGTGCCAGCAGCCAAACTTCAGCTGACATGAACACTGAAGCTTTCTTT	CASSQTSADMNTEAFF	TRBV7-9	.	.	TRBJ1-1
TGTGCCAGCCTCCCGACAGGGACCTACTACGAGCAGTACTTC	CASLPTGTYYEQYF	TRBV28	.	TRBD1	TRBJ2-7
TGTGCCAGCAGTATTTTCGGACAGGGAAACACCGGGGAGCTGTTTTTT	CASSIFGQGNTGELFF	TRBV25-1	.	TRBD1	TRBJ2-2
TGTGCCAGCAGCTTAGAGGTTAGCGGGGGATACGAGCAGTACTTC	CASSLEVSGGYEQYF	TRBV7-2	.	TRBD2	TRBJ2-7
TGTGCCAGCAGCTTACTGGGGGAGGTAGCAGAGACCCAGTACTTC	CASSLLGEVAETQYF	TRBV7-9	.	.	TRBJ2-5
TGTGCCAGCAAACCTACGGGGGGCGGTCGGTACGAGCAGTACTTC	CASKPTGGGRYEQYF	TRBV28	.	.	TRBJ2-7
TGTGCCAGCAGTTTCGGTGCCACCGGGGAGCTGTTTTTT	CASSFGATGELFF	TRBV28	once	.	TRBJ2-2
TGTGCCTGGGCCTTGGGACTAGCGGGTAGGAATGAGCAGTTCTTC	CAWALGLAGRNEQFF	TRBV30	.	TRBD2	TRBJ2-1
TGTGCCAGCAGCCAAGATCCCGGGGGACCGAACACTGAAGCTTTCTTT	CASSQDPGGPNTEAFF	TRBV4-2	.	.	TRBJ1-1
TGTGCCAGCAGCCACGGCGGGGCGCAGTCCTACGAGCAGTACTTC	CASSHGGAQSYEQYF	TRBV4-2	few	.	TRBJ2-7
TGTGCCAGCAGCGCACAGGGGGAGGATCAGCCCCAGCATTTT	CASSAQGEDQPQHF	TRBV9	.	TRBD1	TRBJ1-5
TGTGCCAGCAGCCAAAGCGGGGGGTACAATGAGCAGTTCTTC	CASSQSGGYNEQFF	TRBV14	.	TRBD2	TRBJ2-1
TGCAGCGTGACCAATTCCCGGGACTCCGGCGAGCAGTACTTC	CSVTNSRDSGEQYF	TRBV29-1	few	.	TRBJ2-7
TGTGCCAGCAGCTTAGACGGAGATCAAGAGACCCAGTACTTC	CASSLDGDQETQYF	TRBV7-9	few	.	TRBJ2-5
TGTGCCAGCAGCTTACGGACTCAGGAAGAGACCCAGTACTTC	CASSLRTQEETQYF	TRBV11-2	few	.	TRBJ2-5
TGTGCCAGTAGCGCCCCGGGACAGGTGCCTTATGGCTACACCTTC	CASSAPGQVPYGYTF	TRBV19	.	TRBD1	TRBJ1-2
TGTGCCAGTAGCAATACAGCCAACTACGAGCAGTACTTC	CASSNTANYEQYF	TRBV19	few	.	TRBJ2-7
TGCGCCAGCAGTGGGGAGGTAGTGGGGGGGCAGTTCTTC	CASSGEVVGGQFF	TRBV10-2	.	.	TRBJ2-1
TGTGCCAGCAGTCCCCGCGGGACGCGAAAAACTAACTATGGCTACACCTTC	CASSPRGTRKTNYGYTF	TRBV28	once	.	TRBJ1-2
TGTGCCAGCAGTGGTTTTAGCGGGAGTGGTACTCGAACGAATACGCAGTATTTT	CASSGFSGSGTRTNTQYF	TRBV2	.	TRBD2	TRBJ2-3
TGTGCCAGCAGTTTGGCCCCTCCACAGGGGATTAATGAAAAACTGTTTTTT	CASSLAPPQGINEKLFF	TRBV7-2	medium-sized	TRBD1	TRBJ1-4
TGTGCCAGCAGCCCACCAGGGTTCTATGGCTACACCTTC	CASSPPGFYGYTF	TRBV7-9	.	.	TRBJ1-2
TGTGCCAGCAGCTTCCAGGGGGGTGGAGTGGGCAATGAGCAGTTCTTC	CASSFQGGGVGNEQFF	TRBV7-2	.	.	TRBJ2-1
TGTGCCAGCAGTTCGTTGGCAACCTCCTACGAGCAGTACTTC	CASSSLATSYEQYF	TRBV27	.	.	TRBJ2-7
TGTGCCTGGAAAACCCCTGGCGGGGGCACTGAAGCTTTCTTT	CAWKTPGGGTEAFF	TRBV30	.	.	TRBJ1-1
TGTGCCAGCAGTTACGTTCCGGGGACAGGGGGATCACCCCTCCACTTT	CASSYVPGTGGSPLHF	TRBV6-6	.	TRBD1	TRBJ1-6
TGCGCCAGCAGTCGTCACAGGGCTTTATCGGAGACCCAGTACTTC	CASSRHRALSETQYF	TRBV23-1	.	.	TRBJ2-5
TGTGCCAGCAGCCTTACCGGATGGGGGCGGAACACCATATATTTT	CASSLTGWGRNTIYF	TRBV5-5	.	.	TRBJ1-3
TGTGCCAGCAGCTACGGCTCCGACATTGAGCAGTTCTTC	CASSYGSDIEQFF	TRBV7-9	.	.	TRBJ2-1
TGTGCCAGCAGCCAAGAGGGACTAGCAAGGGAGGAGCAGTTCTTC	CASSQEGLAREEQFF	TRBV4-2	.	TRBD2	TRBJ2-1
TGTGCCAGCAGCTTAGAGTCCTCCCGGACGGGAGATGAGCAGTTCTTC	CASSLESSRTGDEQFF	TRBV11-3	.	.	TRBJ2-1
TGCAGCGCCGCGGGGGCCACTAGTAGTTCTGAGCAGTTCTTC	CSAAGATSSSEQFF	TRBV29-1	.	.	TRBJ2-1
TGCAGCGTTGCCGGGACACCTAATTCACCCCTCCACTTT	CSVAGTPNSPLHF	TRBV29-1	.	.	TRBJ1-6
TGTGCCAGCAGCCCCGGGTCTGGAAACACCATATATTTT	CASSPGSGNTIYF	TRBV28	once	.	TRBJ1-3
TGTGCCAGCAGTGAAATCGGAGAGACCCAGTACTTC	CASSEIGETQYF	TRBV6-1	.	.	TRBJ2-5
TGTGCCAGCAGCTCCCTTAGCGGATACTCCTACAATGAGCAGTTCTTC	CASSSLSGYSYNEQFF	TRBV5-8	.	.	TRBJ2-1
TGTGCCAGCAGCTTGGGTCGGACAGGGAATAATGAAAAACTGTTTTTT	CASSLGRTGNNEKLFF	TRBV7-9	few	TRBD1	TRBJ1-4
TGTGCCAGCAGCTCTAAAGCGGGCCTAGGCTACGAGCAGTACTTC	CASSSKAGLGYEQYF	TRBV28	.	.	TRBJ2-7
TGTGCCAGCAGTCCCGAGACAGGGGTCGCTGGGGCCAACGTCCTGACTTTC	CASSPETGVAGANVLTF	TRBV2	.	TRBD1	TRBJ2-6
TGTGCCAGTAGTCGGGACAGGGGCTTTAATCAGCCCCAGCATTTT	CASSRDRGFNQPQHF	TRBV19	.	TRBD1	TRBJ1-5
TGCGCCAGCAGCCTCGGGACAGGGGTCGGGGAGCAGTACTTC	CASSLGTGVGEQYF	TRBV5-1	.	TRBD1	TRBJ2-7
TGCAGCGTTGAGGTAGCGGGAGCTAGCACAGATACGCAGTATTTT	CSVEVAGASTDTQYF	TRBV29-1	few	TRBD2	TRBJ2-3
TGTGCCAGCCAAGCGCCGAACACCGGGGAGCTGTTTTTT	CASQAPNTGELFF	TRBV11-2	.	.	TRBJ2-2
TGTGCCAGCAGTGACCCGGATGGGAGGGGCGGGAATCAGCCCCAGCATTTT	CASSDPDGRGGNQPQHF	TRBV6-4	once	.	TRBJ1-5
TGTGCCAGCAGCCCCCGTTCTACGGTCGGAGAGACCCAGTACTTC	CASSPRSTVGETQYF	TRBV9	.	.	TRBJ2-5
TGTGCCAGCTCAGATATCCAGGGCCGGCAGGGCAGTTGGAATTCACCCCTCCACTTT	CASSDIQGRQGSWNSPLHF	TRBV18	.	.	TRBJ1-6
TGTGCCACCAGCAGAGGACAGGGGGGTATCTACGAGCAGTACTTC	CATSRGQGGIYEQYF	TRBV15	.	TRBD1	TRBJ2-7
TGTGCCAGTAGTATAACAGGGATTGACGAAAAACTGTTTTTT	CASSITGIDEKLFF	TRBV19	.	.	TRBJ1-4